The following is a T cell receptor delta chain sequence with its context. The antigen this receptor binds is unknown. A read error likely explains why the TCRdb protein, taken from a much larger clone, differs from this DNA's translation at residue 20; the protein shown is translated from the DNA. The CDR3 holds 22 amino acids from the cysteine to the phenylalanine. CDR3 DNA is the only sequence kept; it has 66 bases, read in frame from the first base. Sequences TSWWSYY (CDR1) and QGS (CDR2) are obtained from the germline V gene. Libraries were built with multiplex PCR. Instrument on record: Illumina MiSeq. From each sorted gammadelta T cell sample, both TCR gamma (TRG) and TCR delta (TRD) chains were sequenced. As for the original processing: Repertoire analyses included clonotype tree plots, accumulated frequency of the top 20 clonotypes, diversity index (DI) and D75 metrics. Clone calls in TCRdb were regenerated from the public reads with CATT, after which identical DNA sequences shared one row. TCRdb, not the original authors, processed these V and J calls. In this sample the table shows 80,000 to 95,000 delta-chain clones, over 1.1% of which occur a single time. The ten most abundant clones make up 7% to 9.5% of the sample.

This sample was included in a study of γδ T cells in repeated Plasmodium falciparum infection (dated by TCRdb to the early 2020s). Regarding the research as a whole: Malian children exposed to intense seasonal malaria transmission were enrolled in the natural-infection arm and compared with Australian children matched for age and gender. A few malaria-naive U.S. adults underwent four controlled human malaria infections by bites from P. falciparum NF54-infected Anopheles stephensi mosquitoes over approximately 620 days. Samples were collected from controlled-infection subjects at baseline, immediately before selected infections, and 21 days after each infection. Malian gammadelta TCR repertoires were analysed cross-sectionally in periods with no transmission and longitudinally across episodes of acute febrile malaria. Using both natural infection in Mali and controlled human malaria infection, the study looked at the way repeated Plasmodium falciparum infection shapes the human gammadelta T cell repertoire. What the study reported, not specific to this receptor: Vgamma9/Vdelta2+ TCR repertoires showed a highly stable polyclonal repertoire over time and infection, with many inter-individual overlapping TCRgamma sequences. Vdelta2-negative gammadelta TCR repertoires from Malian children appeared more clonally expanded, less diverse and less shared than those of Australian children. Generalizability was limited because the Malian cohort came from a small rural village made up predominantly of one ethnic group. Repeated controlled infections appeared to drive waves of new clonotype selection in Vdelta2-negative, largely Vdelta1+, gammadelta TCR repertoires. The controlled-infection cohort was small, limiting analysis of inter-individual variability in gammadelta T cell responses.

For bulk TCR repertoire analysis, Vgamma9/Vdelta2+ and Vdelta2-negative gammadelta T cell populations were flow-sorted out of peripheral blood mononuclear cells. The material sequenced was gamma-delta T cells from blood. V gene assignment gives TRDV1, but the J gene was left uncalled; TRDD3, the D gene given by the table, was not confirmed from the DNA. This clonotype was obtained from a pool of human donors (malaria-infected and uninfected, not separated). The CDR3 protein: CALGELGRPSYVTGSPGDKPIF. The nucleotides read TGTGCTCTTGGGGAACTGGGGAGGCCTTCCTACGTGACTGGGAGCCCTGGCGATAAACCCATCTTT.